These 27 T cell receptor beta chains were sequenced from one sample in a study of cytomegalovirus exposure and HLA in healthy donors. The assay was immunoSEQ multiplex PCR, and TCRdb's table has in-frame clones only and misses some. The sample contains some 69,000 clones, roughly 96% of which appear only once. Input material: PBMCs. Every receptor here comes from a young man in good health and CMV-seronegative.

The chain combines TRBV27 with TRBJ1-2; tentative D call: TRBD1 (6 bases). Trimming stripped 0 bases from V and 3 bases from J, with 14 bases between. The germline V gene encodes CDR1 MNHEY and CDR2 SMNVEV (reference sequence). This CDR3 comprises 16 residues. Here the CDR3 reads CASSLSGQGWDYGYTF. Here the CDR3 DNA reads TGTGCCAGCAGTTTATCCGGGCAGGGGTGGGACTATGGCTACACCTTC.

This rearrangement joins TRBV10-3 to TRBJ1-6; 10 bases line up with TRBD1. The CDR3 spans 14 residues. Per the germline V gene, CDR1 is ENHRY and CDR2 is SYGVKD. V lost 5 bases to trimming and J lost 6 bases; unmatched junction nucleotides: 1. In DNA form, the CDR3 reads TGTGCCATCAGTCGGGACAGGGGTAATTCACCCCTCCACTTT. Residues: CAISRDRGNSPLHF.

The chain combines TRBV29-1 with TRBJ2-3; the D is unclear. Germline V CDR1 and CDR2: SQVTM, ANQGSEA. V was shortened by 0 bases and J by 8 bases, with 9 bases between the two germline ends. The CDR3 has 12 amino acids. The CDR3 loop reads CSVEDVPITQYF. CDR3 coding DNA: TGCAGCGTTGAAGATGTCCCTATTACGCAGTATTTT.

CDR3 loop: CASSLSPQIYGYTF. Here the CDR3 DNA reads TGTGCCAGCAGTTTATCTCCACAGATATATGGCTACACCTTC. The chain employs TRBV27 and TRBJ1-2; the D is unclear. Per germline, CDR1 MNHEY and CDR2 SMNVEV (reference sequence). This CDR3 comprises 14 residues. V lost 0 bases to trimming and J lost 5 bases, with 10 bases between them.

The chain combines TRBV7-6 with TRBJ2-1; D may be TRBD2 (5 bases). Germline V CDR1 and CDR2: SGHVS, FNYEAQ. Trimming took 7 bases from V and 1 from J, leaving 14 bases between them. The CDR3 contains 15 residues. CDR3: CASTDTRGSYNEQFF. The CDR3 nucleotides read TGTGCCAGCACTGATACCCGGGGTTCCTACAATGAGCAGTTCTTC.

The V gene is TRBV25-1, the J gene TRBJ2-7; D remains ambiguous. This CDR3 region has 12 residues. Trimming pared 3 bases from V and 4 bases from J, leaving 7 bases between. In germline, CDR1 is MGHDK, CDR2 SYGVNS. The DNA for the CDR3 is TGTGCCAGCAGTGACCTACGGTACGAGCAGTACTTC. This translates into CASSDLRYEQYF.

V is TRBV6-5 and J is TRBJ1-1; D ambiguous. Germline V gene lookup returns CDR1 MNHEY and CDR2 SVGAGI. V shed 2 bases and J shed 1 base, with 5 bases lying between them. This CDR3 comprises 13 residues. The CDR3 spells CASSYTENTEAFF. For the CDR3, the DNA is TGTGCCAGCAGTTACACAGAGAACACTGAAGCTTTCTTT.

The CDR3 region has the DNA TGTGCCAGCAGCCCAACAGTGACGGTACACACCGGGGAGCTGTTTTTT. Translated: CASSPTVTVHTGELFF. The rearrangement joins TRBV7-8 to TRBJ2-2, with D unclear. The CDR3 has 16 amino acids. Trimming removed 5 bases from V and 3 bases from J, with 16 bases in between. The germline gives CDR1 SGHVS, CDR2 FQNEAQ.

The chain has TRBV15 and TRBJ2-1; 8 bases match TRBD1. Per the germline V gene, CDR1 is LNHNV and CDR2 is YYDKDF (reference sequence). The CDR3 covers 16 residues. V lost 0 bases and J lost 5; bases outside the gene matches: 6. Here the CDR3 reads CATSRDFTGGNNEQFF. The CDR3 DNA reads as TGTGCCACCAGCAGAGATTTTACAGGGGGAAACAATGAGCAGTTCTTC.

The rearrangement joins TRBV30 to TRBJ1-1, with D possibly being TRBD1 (5 bases). The CDR3 runs 11 residues. Germline V gene lookup returns CDR1 GTSNPN and CDR2 SVGIG (reference sequence). Trimming shortened V by 2 bases and J by 13 bases, and 14 bases separated the two germline ends. CDR3 in amino acids: CAWSLRTMGFF. CDR3 nucleotide sequence: TGTGCCTGGAGTCTACGGACAATGGGTTTCTTT.

This clone was found once. V is TRBV19 and J is TRBJ2-7; 8 positions agree with TRBD1. The CDR3 runs to 14 residues. The germline gives CDR1 LNHDA, CDR2 SQIVND (reference sequence). V dropped 2 bases and J dropped 6; count of bases not matched to a gene: 6. CDR3 sequence: CASSIRDRSGEQYF. For the CDR3, the DNA is TGTGCCAGTAGTATACGGGACAGGTCGGGCGAGCAGTACTTC. Full variable domain (rest looked up from reference TRBV19 and TRBJ2-7): DGGITQSPKYLFRKEGQNVTLSCEQNLNHDAMYWYRQDPGQGLRLIYYSQIVNDFQKGDIAEGYSVSREKKESFPLTVTSAQKNPTAFYLCASSIRDRSGEQYFGPGTRLTVT.

The chain couples TRBV19 to TRBJ2-3; 9 bases fit TRBD2. V was pared by 8 bases and J by 5 bases, with 11 bases of the junction left unmatched. The length of the CDR3 is 15 residues. Germline V gives CDR1 LNHDA, CDR2 SQIVND (reference sequence). The DNA of the CDR3 is TGTGCCAGTTCTCCCCTAGCGGGACGAGTAGATACGCAGTATTTT. Protein sequence: CASSPLAGRVDTQYF. The full variable domain, with the rest looked up from reference TRBV19 and TRBJ2-3, is DGGITQSPKYLFRKEGQNVTLSCEQNLNHDAMYWYRQDPGQGLRLIYYSQIVNDFQKGDIAEGYSVSREKKESFPLTVTSAQKNPTAFYLCASSPLAGRVDTQYFGPGTRLTVL.

This chain connects TRBV7-9 to TRBJ1-3, with 8 bases matching TRBD1. This CDR3 region has 15 residues. J was trimmed by 4 bases and V by 5 bases; bases with no gene match: 7. In germline, CDR1 is SEHNR, CDR2 FQNEAQ (reference sequence). CDR3 residues: CASSHPDRDGNTIYF. For the CDR3, the DNA is TGTGCCAGCAGCCACCCGGACAGGGACGGAAACACCATATATTTT. The full variable domain, rest sourced from reference TRBV7-9 and TRBJ1-3, is DTGVSQNPRHKITKRGQNVTFRCDPISEHNRLYWYRQTLGQGPEFLTYFQNEAQLEKSRLLSDRFSAERPKGSFSTLEIQRTEQGDSAMYLCASSHPDRDGNTIYFGEGSWLTVV.

The J gene is TRBJ2-5, the V gene TRBV5-6, with TRBD1 matching 9 bases. From germline, CDR1 is SGHDT and CDR2 YYEEEE. V dropped 0 bases and J dropped 0; count of bases not matched to a gene: 6. This CDR3 is 17 amino acids long. The CDR3 sequence: CASSLARRDRDQETQYF. CDR3 DNA sequence: TGTGCCAGCAGCTTGGCACGCCGGGACAGGGACCAAGAGACCCAGTACTTC.

The chain links TRBV5-1 to TRBJ2-3; TRBD1 matches at 11 bases. Per the germline V gene, CDR1 is SGHRS and CDR2 is YFSETQ. J gave up 3 bases and V 4 bases, and 16 bases lay outside the gene matches. This CDR3 is built from 19 residues. CDR3 sequence (DNA): TGCGCCAGCAGCCCGCAGATCACGGACAGGGGGCGAGAAACAGATACGCAGTATTTT. It yields the protein CASSPQITDRGRETDTQYF.

The V and J genes are TRBV29-1 and TRBJ1-1; possible D gene TRBD1, 5 bases. Germline values: CDR1 SQVTM, CDR2 ANQGSEA. This CDR3 has 14 amino acids. V lost 7 bases to trimming and J lost 0 bases, with 15 bases between them. The CDR3 nucleotides are TGCAGCGAGCAACCCGGACAACTGAACACTGAAGCTTTCTTT. It translates to CSEQPGQLNTEAFF.

The rearrangement links TRBV29-1 to TRBJ2-1; D unclear. Germline V lookup: CDR1 SQVTM, CDR2 ANQGSEA. The germline V and J ends were trimmed by 5 bases and 8 bases, with 7 bases remaining between them. There are 10 residues in the CDR3. The CDR3 region is CSVPGYEQFF. DNA for the CDR3: TGCAGCGTTCCCGGGTATGAGCAGTTCTTC.

The chain has TRBV19 and TRBJ1-2; TRBD1 agrees at 7 bases. The CDR3 totals 15 residues. Germline V lookup: CDR1 LNHDA, CDR2 SQIVND (reference sequence). J gave up 2 bases and V 9 bases, and 12 bases lay outside the gene matches. The CDR3 coding sequence is TGTGCCAGCCAGAACTTAGGACAGGTGAACTATGGCTACACCTTC. Translating it yields CASQNLGQVNYGYTF. Variable domain in full (rest from reference TRBV19 and TRBJ1-2): DGGITQSPKYLFRKEGQNVTLSCEQNLNHDAMYWYRQDPGQGLRLIYYSQIVNDFQKGDIAEGYSVSREKKESFPLTVTSAQKNPTAFYLCASQNLGQVNYGYTFGSGTRLTVV.

The chain uses TRBV5-1 and TRBJ2-7; 7 bases match TRBD2. This CDR3 contains 15 residues. J lost 3 bases, V lost 0 bases, and 6 bases had no gene match. The germline V gene encodes CDR1 SGHRS and CDR2 YFSETQ. DNA of the CDR3: TGCGCCAGCAGCTTGGCGGGGGGTACGGGCTACGAGCAGTACTTC. Its protein is CASSLAGGTGYEQYF. The full variable domain, in which reference TRBV5-1 and TRBJ2-7 provide the parts outside the CDR3, is KAGVTQTPRYLIKTRGQQVTLSCSPISGHRSVSWYQQTPGQGLQFLFEYFSETQRNKGNFPGRFSGRQFSNSRSEMNVSTLELGDSALYLCASSLAGGTGYEQYFGPGTRLTVT.

The count of this clone is one. V and J are TRBV6-5 and TRBJ2-1; D is unresolved. Germline assignment: CDR1 MNHEY and CDR2 SVGAGI. This CDR3 is built from 15 residues. V was clipped by 4 bases and J by 0 bases, with 10 bases between them. The CDR3 protein is CASSWSRSSYNEQFF. DNA for the CDR3: TGTGCCAGCAGTTGGAGCCGAAGCTCCTACAATGAGCAGTTCTTC.

The chain employs TRBV18 and TRBJ1-1; 9 bases fit TRBD1. Germline loops: CDR1 KGHSH, CDR2 LQKENI. With 8 bases clipped from V and 3 bases from J, the junction kept 4 bases outside the gene matches. The CDR3 is 13 amino acids. CDR3 residues: CASQQGADTEAFF. For the CDR3, the DNA is TGTGCCAGCCAACAGGGGGCCGACACTGAAGCTTTCTTT.

The rearrangement joins TRBV19 to TRBJ1-1; a possible D gene is TRBD1 (5 bases). The CDR3 has 13 amino acids. CDR1 and CDR2 from the germline V gene are LNHDA and SQIVND (reference sequence). V was shortened by 8 bases and J by 4 bases, with 14 bases between the two germline ends. Here the CDR3 reads CASGRGWTTEAFF. The CDR3 DNA reads as TGTGCCAGTGGAAGGGGATGGACCACTGAAGCTTTCTTT.

The V and J genes are TRBV5-4 and TRBJ2-1, with D possibly matching TRBD2 (5 bases). The CDR3 runs to 13 residues. Trimming cost V 2 bases and J 6 bases, with 9 bases left between them. The germline V gene encodes CDR1 SGHNT and CDR2 YYREEE (reference sequence). Here the CDR3 DNA reads TGTGCCAGCAGCTTCGGACGGGGCAATGAGCAGTTCTTC. The encoded protein is CASSFGRGNEQFF.

V gene TRBV11-2 combines with J gene TRBJ1-1, with D tentatively TRBD1 (5 bases). This CDR3 spans 15 amino acids. CDR1 is SGHAT, CDR2 FQNNGV, per germline. Trimming removed 4 bases from V and 1 base from J, with 13 bases in between. The CDR3 sequence: CASSSQRGGNTEAFF. The CDR3 bases are TGTGCCAGCAGCTCACAACGGGGGGGGAACACTGAAGCTTTCTTT. Full variable domain (remainder filled in from reference TRBV11-2 and TRBJ1-1): EAGVAQSPRYKIIEKRQSVAFWCNPISGHATLYWYQQILGQGPKLLIQFQNNGVVDDSQLPKDRFSAERLKGVDSTLKIQPAKLEDSAVYLCASSSQRGGNTEAFFGQGTRLTVV.

The rearrangement uses TRBV4-1 and TRBJ1-1, with TRBD1 matching over 8 bases. This CDR3 comprises 13 residues. V was clipped by 1 base and J by 8 bases; unmatched bases: 3. The germline V gene encodes CDR1 MGHRA and CDR2 YSYEKL. DNA for the CDR3: TGCGCCAGCAGCCAAGCAGGGGGCGTAGAAGCTTTCTTT. Translation: CASSQAGGVEAFF.

This clone was recorded only once. This chain links TRBV2 with TRBJ1-1, with TRBD1 matching 9 bases. Germline V lookup: CDR1 SNHLY, CDR2 FYNNEI. Trimming took 7 bases from V and 5 from J; bases not matched to a gene: 11. The CDR3 contains 15 residues. The CDR3 sequence: CASTPRTGVGTEAFF. CDR3 nucleotide sequence: TGTGCCAGCACTCCCAGGACAGGGGTAGGAACTGAAGCTTTCTTT.

The CDR3 is CASSLARLAGGPRKRNNEQFF. DNA for the CDR3: TGTGCCAGCAGCTTAGCTCGACTAGCGGGAGGGCCACGAAAAAGAAACAATGAGCAGTTCTTC. The V gene is TRBV7-2, the J gene TRBJ2-1; 14 nucleotides line up with TRBD2. There are 21 residues in the CDR3. Germline lookup yields CDR1 SGHTA and CDR2 FQGNSA. Unmatched junction bases numbered 15, after V lost 0 bases and J lost 5 bases.